The 27 T cell receptor beta chains below come from one sample, sequenced in a study of cytomegalovirus exposure and HLA in healthy donors. PCR amplification relied on 60 Vbeta primers (plus 13 Jbeta primers). TCRdb's copy holds only in-frame clones and misses some; the assay was immunoSEQ multiplex PCR. The data contain more than 130,000 clones, over 70% of them singletons. The sequenced sample consisted of PBMCs. These receptors were taken from a male donor in good health and CMV-seronegative.

The gene calls are TRBV27 and TRBJ1-1; D uncertain. Trimming removed 8 bases at V and 5 bases at J, with 21 bases between. This CDR3 contains 15 residues. Germline assignment: CDR1 MNHEY and CDR2 SMNVEV (reference sequence). DNA for the CDR3: TGTGCCAGCGGATCTTTTCAGACCGGAGGTACTGAAGCTTTCTTT. This translates into CASGSFQTGGTEAFF.

The V gene is TRBV4-3, the J gene TRBJ1-1; perhaps TRBD1 as D (5 bases). In germline, CDR1 is LGHNA, CDR2 YSLEER. The ends were cut back, 0 bases at V and 7 bases at J, with 9 bases in the middle. The CDR3 is made up of 13 amino acids. CDR3 nucleotide sequence: TGCGCCAGCAGCCAAGAAAAGGGGTGTGAAGCTTTCTTT. This encodes CASSQEKGCEAFF.

The chain combines TRBV19 with TRBJ1-5; D uncertain. CDR3 length equals 17 residues. Germline assignment: CDR1 LNHDA and CDR2 SQIVND (reference sequence). V was shortened by 7 bases and J by 1 base, with 20 bases between the two germline ends. In nucleotides, the CDR3 is TGTGCCAGTATCCTGGGTGGAGTCCCCCTGAGCAATCAGCCCCAGCATTTT. Its protein is CASILGGVPLSNQPQHF.

The rearrangement joins TRBV6-5 to TRBJ1-4, with 8 bases aligning to TRBD1. CDR1 and CDR2 from the germline V gene are MNHEY and SVGAGI. V was pared by 8 bases and J by 4 bases, with 3 bases of the junction left unmatched. The CDR3 covers 13 residues. The CDR3 DNA sequence: TGTGCCAGCTGGACAGGGTTTAATGAAAAACTGTTTTTT. It specifies CASWTGFNEKLFF.

There are a few counts of this clone. The rearrangement links TRBV16 to TRBJ2-7; possibly TRBD2 for D (6 bases). This CDR3 comprises 13 residues. Germline V gene sequence: CDR1 KGHSY, CDR2 FQNENV. Trimming removed 3 bases at V and 4 bases at J, with 10 bases between. The CDR3 protein is CASSHPRGYEQYF. CDR3 nucleotide sequence: TGTGCCAGCAGCCACCCTCGGGGGTACGAGCAGTACTTC.

V gene TRBV25-1 combines with J gene TRBJ1-4, with TRBD1 as a possible D gene (6 bases). V was pared by 3 bases and J by 8 bases, with 19 bases between. This CDR3 has 16 amino acids. The germline V gene has CDR1 MGHDK and CDR2 SYGVNS. The CDR3 bases are TGTGCCAGCAGTGAGCTGACAGGTGGCGGTAGGGAAAAACTGTTTTTT. Its protein is CASSELTGGGREKLFF.

V gene TRBV5-8 combines with J gene TRBJ1-5; D is perhaps TRBD1 (5 bases). Deletions cut 3 bases from V and 5 bases from J, with 12 bases between. From germline, CDR1 is SGHTS and CDR2 YDEGEE. CDR3 length: 14 amino acids. Written as DNA, the CDR3 is TGTGCCAGCAGCTCGGTGCAGGGCTATCAGCCCCAGCATTTT. It specifies CASSSVQGYQPQHF. Filled out from reference TRBV5-8 and TRBJ1-5, the complete variable domain reads EAGVTQSPTHLIKTRGQQATLRCSPISGHTSVYWYQQALGLGLQFLLWYDEGEERNRGNFPPRFSGRQFPNYSSELNVNALELEDSALYLCASSSVQGYQPQHFGDGTRLSIL.

V is TRBV5-4 and J is TRBJ1-1, with TRBD1 matching 11 bases. The CDR3 is 15 amino acids. V shed 0 bases and J 4 bases; nucleotides not matched to a gene: 2. Looked up from germline, CDR1 is SGHNT and CDR2 is YYREEE (reference sequence). CDR3 sequence reads: CASSLGGQGGTEAFF. CDR3 coding DNA: TGTGCCAGCAGCTTGGGGGGACAGGGGGGCACTGAAGCTTTCTTT.

In this sample, this clone turned up a few times. V gene TRBV6-4 combines with J gene TRBJ2-5, with 12 bases lining up with TRBD2. There are 15 residues in the CDR3. Germline V gene data show CDR1 as MRHNA and CDR2 as SNTAGT. The junction had 2 bases not matched to a gene; V was cut back by 4 bases and J by 2 bases. The CDR3: CASSALAGGQETQYF. DNA for the CDR3: TGTGCCAGCAGTGCCCTAGCGGGGGGGCAAGAGACCCAGTACTTC.

The genes are TRBV13 and TRBJ2-5; tentatively, D is TRBD2 (5 bases). Germline CDR1 reads PRHDT; CDR2 reads FYEKMQ (reference sequence). Trimming cost V 5 bases and J 4 bases, with 29 bases left between them. The CDR3 loop spans 19 amino acids. The CDR3 sequence: CASSPRVGVVSRVGETQYF. The CDR3 nucleotides are TGTGCCAGCAGCCCCCGGGTCGGGGTAGTATCACGTGTAGGAGAGACCCAGTACTTC.

This clone was observed once. One junction end disagrees with the germline gene, perhaps due to a read error. The J gene is TRBJ2-1, the V gene TRBV4-3; TRBD2 matches 14 bases. CDR1 and CDR2 (germline): LGHNA, YSLEER. This CDR3 comprises 15 residues. CDR3 protein: CTSSQGLAGGYEQFF. CDR3 sequence (DNA): TGCACCAGCAGCCAAGGACTAGCGGGGGGATACGAGCAGTTCTTC.

This rearrangement joins TRBV5-4 to TRBJ2-7, with TRBD1 matching 9 bases. Germline loops: CDR1 SGHNT, CDR2 YYREEE (reference sequence). The CDR3 totals 16 residues. V dropped 3 bases and J dropped 2; count of bases not matched to a gene: 9. DNA of the CDR3: TGTGCCAGCAGCTCCATTGCCGGACAGGGGACCTACGAGCAGTACTTC. It translates to CASSSIAGQGTYEQYF.

The gene calls are TRBV5-1 and TRBJ2-5; 7 bases fit TRBD1. This CDR3 has 16 amino acids. Germline V gene data show CDR1 as SGHRS and CDR2 as YFSETQ. Trimming at V came to 1 base and at J to 2 bases, leaving 8 bases not matched to a gene. CDR3: CASSLTTGLLQETQYF. The CDR3 DNA reads TGCGCCAGCAGCTTGACGACAGGGCTTCTACAAGAGACCCAGTACTTC.

CDR3 sequence reads: CASDIGQGGTGELFF. The CDR3 DNA reads TGTGCCAGCGATATCGGGCAGGGTGGCACCGGGGAGCTGTTTTTT. The genes are TRBV7-9 and TRBJ2-2; D might be TRBD1 (5 bases). Between the trimmed V and J ends, which lost 8 bases and 4 bases, there was a span of 17 bases. The CDR3 spans 15 residues. The V gene's germline CDR1 is SEHNR and CDR2 FQNEAQ (reference sequence).

The chain links TRBV5-1 to TRBJ2-1; TRBD2 matches at 7 bases. CDR1 is SGHRS, CDR2 YFSETQ, per germline. CDR3 length equals 19 residues. With V trimmed by 4 bases and J by 4 bases, 20 bases remained unmatched. The CDR3 DNA follows: TGCGCCAGCAGCCCCTTCAAACAGGCAAGCGGGGCCTTATACAATGAGCAGTTCTTC. This encodes CASSPFKQASGALYNEQFF.

Concerning this clone itself: A read error may produce the germline difference seen at one junction end. This chain uses TRBV4-1 with TRBJ1-2; the D gene is possibly TRBD1 (6 bases). Germline CDR1 reads MGHRA; CDR2 reads YSYEKL. CDR3 length equals 15 residues. CDR3 loop: CTSSQVLSRGYGYTF. CDR3 bases: TGCACCAGCAGCCAAGTTCTGTCCAGGGGCTATGGCTACACCTTC.

The rearrangement links TRBV6-5 to TRBJ1-1; the D gene is possibly TRBD1 (6 bases). Germline loops: CDR1 MNHEY, CDR2 SVGAGI. V was cut by 4 bases and J by 0 bases, with 9 bases left in between. The CDR3 totals 14 residues. CDR3 loop: CASSSGDLNTEAFF. The CDR3 bases are TGTGCCAGCAGTTCAGGGGATCTGAACACTGAAGCTTTCTTT.

The V call is TRBV30, the J call TRBJ2-7; D possibly corresponds to TRBD2 (6 bases). Trimming removed 3 bases at V and 5 bases at J, with 11 bases between. Germline values: CDR1 GTSNPN, CDR2 SVGIG (reference sequence). The CDR3 sequence is 12 residues long. DNA of the CDR3: TGTGCCTGGAGACACGGGAGTCACGAGCAGTACTTC. Translated: CAWRHGSHEQYF.

The chain recombines TRBV5-1 with TRBJ2-1, with 14 bases that match TRBD2. This CDR3 is 17 amino acids long. V shed 5 bases and J 6 bases; nucleotides not matched to a gene: 10. The germline CDR1 and CDR2 sequences are SGHRS and YFSETQ. CDR3: CASRRDTGTSGSNEQFF. CDR3 sequence (DNA): TGCGCCAGCAGACGCGACACCGGGACTAGCGGGAGCAATGAGCAGTTCTTC. The complete variable domain, with remaining parts taken from reference TRBV5-1 and TRBJ2-1, reads KAGVTQTPRYLIKTRGQQVTLSCSPISGHRSVSWYQQTPGQGLQFLFEYFSETQRNKGNFPGRFSGRQFSNSRSEMNVSTLELGDSALYLCASRRDTGTSGSNEQFFGPGTRLTVL.

The gene calls are TRBV28 and TRBJ2-1, with 10 bases matching TRBD2. Germline assignment: CDR1 MDHEN and CDR2 SYDVKM. The trim removed 9 bases at V and 5 bases at J, leaving 4 bases unmatched. There are 13 residues in the CDR3. DNA for the CDR3: TGTGCCAGAATCGGGACTAGCGACAATGAGCAGTTCTTC. This sequence encodes CARIGTSDNEQFF.

This clone was seen only a few times. The rearrangement links TRBV4-2 to TRBJ2-1; D may be TRBD2 (5 bases). The V gene lost 1 base and the J gene lost 13 bases, with 14 bases spanning the gap. The CDR3 is 13 residues long. CDR1 is LGHNA and CDR2 is YNFKEQ in the germline V gene. In DNA, the CDR3 is TGTGCCAGCAGCCAAGTCTCAGCGGCCACACAGTTCTTC. Its protein is CASSQVSAATQFF.

The chain joins TRBV7-8 to TRBJ1-5; 9 bases map to TRBD1. The germline V gene has CDR1 SGHVS and CDR2 FQNEAQ. The CDR3 is made up of 16 amino acids. With V trimmed by 3 bases and J by 4 bases, 7 bases remained unmatched. The CDR3 loop is CASSFSLTGGNQPQHF. The CDR3 nucleotides are TGTGCCAGCAGCTTTTCACTGACAGGGGGGAATCAGCCCCAGCATTTT.

The chain combines TRBV2 with TRBJ2-2, with D perhaps TRBD1 (6 bases). This CDR3 region has 17 residues. Germline values: CDR1 SNHLY, CDR2 FYNNEI. The V and J ends lost 1 base and 1 base respectively, with 13 bases between them. The DNA of the CDR3 is TGTGCCAGCAGTGAAGTAGCAGGGGCAGGGAACACCGGGGAGCTGTTTTTT. Amino acid sequence: CASSEVAGAGNTGELFF. The entire variable domain, with the rest obtained from reference TRBV2 and TRBJ2-2, is as follows: EPEVTQTPSHQVTQMGQEVILRCVPISNHLYFYWYRQILGQKVEFLVSFYNNEISEKSEIFDDQFSVERPDGSNFTLKIRSTKLEDSAMYFCASSEVAGAGNTGELFFGEGSRLTVL.

The V and J genes are TRBV13 and TRBJ2-3, with a tentative D call TRBD2 (7 bases). There are 16 residues in the CDR3. CDR1 is PRHDT, CDR2 FYEKMQ, per germline (reference sequence). V lost 0 bases, J lost 0 bases, and 10 bases lay in between. DNA for the CDR3: TGTGCCAGCAGCTTAGGTAGGGGGGGGAGCACAGATACGCAGTATTTT. Its protein is CASSLGRGGSTDTQYF.

The rearrangement joins TRBV6-1 to TRBJ2-5; no firm D call. The germline V gene has CDR1 MNHNS and CDR2 SASEGT. CDR3 length: 12 amino acids. V was cut by 4 bases and J by 4 bases, with 7 bases left in between. The CDR3 region is CASSVRLETQYF. As DNA, the CDR3 is TGTGCCAGCAGTGTGAGGCTAGAGACCCAGTACTTC.

The chain combines TRBV28 with TRBJ2-7, with D perhaps TRBD1 (5 bases). With 6 bases removed from V and 3 bases from J, the gap between germline ends came to 9 bases. CDR1 is MDHEN and CDR2 is SYDVKM in the germline V gene. This CDR3 contains 12 residues. This CDR3 is CASSRAHYEQYF. CDR3 DNA sequence: TGTGCCAGCAGCAGGGCCCACTACGAGCAGTACTTC. Full variable domain (missing parts from reference TRBV28 and TRBJ2-7): DVKVTQSSRYLVKRTGEKVFLECVQDMDHENMFWYRQDPGLGLRLIYFSYDVKMKEKGDIPEGYSVSREKKERFSLILESASTNQTSMYLCASSRAHYEQYFGPGTRLTVT.

The rearrangement joins TRBV7-9 to TRBJ2-3, with 7 bases identical to TRBD2. The V gene end was trimmed by 0 bases and the J gene end by 2 bases; junction bases not matched to a gene: 11. Per the germline V gene, CDR1 is SEHNR and CDR2 is FQNEAQ (reference sequence). The CDR3 contains 18 residues. The CDR3 DNA is TGTGCCAGCAGCTTAGCGGGCCCCCCTAGCGGACCCACAGATACGCAGTATTTT. Translation gives CASSLAGPPSGPTDTQYF.